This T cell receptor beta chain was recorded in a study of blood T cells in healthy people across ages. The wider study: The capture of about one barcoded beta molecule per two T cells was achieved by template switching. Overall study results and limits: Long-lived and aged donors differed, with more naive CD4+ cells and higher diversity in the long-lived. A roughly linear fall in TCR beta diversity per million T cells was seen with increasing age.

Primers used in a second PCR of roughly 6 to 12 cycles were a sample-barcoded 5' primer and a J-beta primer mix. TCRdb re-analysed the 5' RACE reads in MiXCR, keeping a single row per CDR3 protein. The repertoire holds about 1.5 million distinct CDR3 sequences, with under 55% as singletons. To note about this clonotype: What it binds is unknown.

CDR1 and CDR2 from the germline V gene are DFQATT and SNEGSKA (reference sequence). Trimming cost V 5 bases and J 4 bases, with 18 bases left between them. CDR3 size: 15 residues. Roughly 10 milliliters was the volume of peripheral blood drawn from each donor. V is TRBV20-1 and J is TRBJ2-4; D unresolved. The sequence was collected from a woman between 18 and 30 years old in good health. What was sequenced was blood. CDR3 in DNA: TGCAGTGCTGGGCCGTTTACCTCCGGTAAAAACATTCAGTACTTC. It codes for CSAGPFTSGKNIQYF.